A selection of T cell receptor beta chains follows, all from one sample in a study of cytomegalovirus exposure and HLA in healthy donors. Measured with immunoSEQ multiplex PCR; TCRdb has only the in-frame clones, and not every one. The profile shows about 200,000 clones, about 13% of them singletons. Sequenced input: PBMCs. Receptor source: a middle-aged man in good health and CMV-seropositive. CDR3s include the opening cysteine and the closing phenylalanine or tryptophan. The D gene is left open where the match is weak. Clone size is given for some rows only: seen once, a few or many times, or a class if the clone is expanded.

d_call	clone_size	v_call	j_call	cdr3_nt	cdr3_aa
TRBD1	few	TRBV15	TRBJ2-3	TGTGCCACCAACAATTGGACAGGGCTCCCCACAGATACGCAGTATTTT	CATNNWTGLPTDTQYF
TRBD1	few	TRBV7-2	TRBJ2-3	TGTGCCAGCAGCTTAGCAACAGGGGGCTTTAATACGCAGTATTTT	CASSLATGGFNTQYF
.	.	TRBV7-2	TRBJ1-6	TGTGCCAGCAGCCCGACGGAGGTATCAAATATTTCACCCCTCCACTTT	CASSPTEVSNISPLHF
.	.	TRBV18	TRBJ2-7	TGTGCCAGCTCACCAGGAGGGCAGGGATGGTACTTC	CASSPGGQGWYF
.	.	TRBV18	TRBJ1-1	TGTGCCAGCTCACCGGACAGAATCATGAACACTGAAGCTTTCTTT	CASSPDRIMNTEAFF
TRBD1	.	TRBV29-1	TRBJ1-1	TGCAGCGTTGGGTCGGGACAGATGAACACTGAAGCTTTCTTT	CSVGSGQMNTEAFF
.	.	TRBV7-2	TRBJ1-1	TGTGCCAGCAGCTTAGGAGCGAACACTGAAGCTTTCTTT	CASSLGANTEAFF
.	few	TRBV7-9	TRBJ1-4	TGTGCCAGCAGCTTATCGGGGGGGGGTAATGAAAAACTGTTTTTT	CASSLSGGGNEKLFF
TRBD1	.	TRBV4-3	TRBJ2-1	TGCGCCAGCAGCCAAGATCGCCCTTTGACAGGGGACAATGAGCAGTTCTTC	CASSQDRPLTGDNEQFF
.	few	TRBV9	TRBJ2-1	TGTGCCAGCAGCGTAGCTCCTAGCTGGGGAAACAATGAGCAGTTCTTC	CASSVAPSWGNNEQFF
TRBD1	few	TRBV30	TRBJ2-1	TGTGCCGGGTGGGACAGGGGTTCCAATGAGCAGTTCTTC	CAGWDRGSNEQFF
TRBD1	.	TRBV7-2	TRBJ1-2	TGTGCCAGCAGCCCCTCCCCGGGACAGGGGGCAACCGGCTACACCTTC	CASSPSPGQGATGYTF
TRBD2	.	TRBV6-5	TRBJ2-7	TGTGCCAGCAGACTAGCGGGGGGGCTCCACGAGCAGTACTTC	CASRLAGGLHEQYF
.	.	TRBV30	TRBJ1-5	TGTGCCTGGAGTGTACGAACAGGGAGAGAGCCCCAGCATTTT	CAWSVRTGREPQHF
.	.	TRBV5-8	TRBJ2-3	TGTGCCAGCAGCCACACAGGATGGAGCACAGATACGCAGTATTTT	CASSHTGWSTDTQYF
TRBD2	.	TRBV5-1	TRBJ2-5	TGCGCCAGCAGCATGACTAGCGGACAAGAGACCCAGTACTTC	CASSMTSGQETQYF
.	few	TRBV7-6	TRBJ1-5	TGTGCCAGCAGCCTGGGGCCGTGGCAGGTTAGCAATCAGCCCAAGCATTTC	CASSLGPWQVSNQPKHF
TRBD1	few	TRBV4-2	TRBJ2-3	TGTGCCAGCAGCCAAGATGGAAACAGGGGACGGGGCAGGACAGATACGCAGTATTTT	CASSQDGNRGRGRTDTQYF
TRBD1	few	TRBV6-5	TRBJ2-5	TGTGCCAGCAGCCCACCGGGACAGGGTCCGGAGACCCAGTACTTC	CASSPPGQGPETQYF
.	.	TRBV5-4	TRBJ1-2	TGTGCCAGCAGCCCCCCACAGGAGGGCAACTATGGCTACACCTTC	CASSPPQEGNYGYTF
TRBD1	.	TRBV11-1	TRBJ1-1	TGTGCCAGCAGCGCGGGGACAGTGAGCACTGAAGCTTTCTTT	CASSAGTVSTEAFF
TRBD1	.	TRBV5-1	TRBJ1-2	TGCGCCAGCAGACAAGGGACAGCCGGATCCTATGGCTACACCTTC	CASRQGTAGSYGYTF
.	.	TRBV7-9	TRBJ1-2	TGTGCCAGCAGCCCCGATACAGGGAACTATGGCTACACCTTC	CASSPDTGNYGYTF
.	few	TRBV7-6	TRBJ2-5	TGTGCCAGCAGCTTAGGGACAACACAAGAGACCCAGTACTTC	CASSLGTTQETQYF
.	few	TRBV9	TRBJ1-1	TGTGCCAGCAGCGTAGGGGGCAAGGACACTGAAGCTTTCTTT	CASSVGGKDTEAFF
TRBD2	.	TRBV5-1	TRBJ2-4	TGCGCCAGCAGCCAAGTCCCGGGACTAGCGGGGGACAAAAACATTCAGTACTTC	CASSQVPGLAGDKNIQYF
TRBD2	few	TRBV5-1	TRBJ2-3	TGCGCCAGCAGCTTTAGCGGGGGGGGCGCAGATACGCAGTATTTT	CASSFSGGGADTQYF
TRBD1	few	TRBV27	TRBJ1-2	TGTGCCAGCAGTTTTACAGGGGGCTATGGCTACACCTTC	CASSFTGGYGYTF
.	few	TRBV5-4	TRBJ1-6	TGTGCCAGCAGCTCCCCACCCGCGGGTTCACCCCTCCACTTT	CASSSPPAGSPLHF
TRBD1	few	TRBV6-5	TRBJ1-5	TGTGCCAGCAGTACTGGGACAGCAAATCAGCCCCAGCATTTT	CASSTGTANQPQHF
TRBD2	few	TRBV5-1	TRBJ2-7	TGCGCCAGCAGCTTGGCCTCCCTCTCCGCTAGCGGGGGGCTTCGGGTAACCTACGAGCAGTACTTC	CASSLASLSASGGLRVTYEQYF
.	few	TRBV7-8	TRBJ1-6	TGTGCCAGCAGCTTAATCGAACAATATAATTCACCCCTCCACTTT	CASSLIEQYNSPLHF
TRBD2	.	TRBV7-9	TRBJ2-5	TGTGCCAGCAGCATCGGGGGGCGGGAGGCCCAGTACTTC	CASSIGGREAQYF
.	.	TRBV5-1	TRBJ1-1	TGCGCCAGCAGGAGCGGGGGAGGCACTGAAGCTTTCTTT	CASRSGGGTEAFF
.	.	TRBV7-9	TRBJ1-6	TGTGCCAGCAGCTCCCCGACAGGCCGGGCTTCACCCCTCCACTTT	CASSSPTGRASPLHF
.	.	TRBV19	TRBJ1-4	TGTGCCAGTAGTCCTTCGGGGATGCGTGAAAAACTGTTTTTT	CASSPSGMREKLFF
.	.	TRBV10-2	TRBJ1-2	TGCGCCAGCAGTGCTAGGGAGTCAAACTATGGCTACACCTTC	CASSARESNYGYTF
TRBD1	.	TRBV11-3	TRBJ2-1	TGTGCCAGCGGGTCGAGATTACAGGGGAGCTCCTACAATGAGCAGTTCTTC	CASGSRLQGSSYNEQFF
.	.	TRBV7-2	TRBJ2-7	TGTGCCAGCAGCTTAGACTCTGCAGGGCTGGAAGAGCAGTACTTC	CASSLDSAGLEEQYF
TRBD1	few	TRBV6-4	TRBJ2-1	TGTGCCAGTTCCCGGGACAGATCCTACAATGAGCAGTTCTTC	CASSRDRSYNEQFF
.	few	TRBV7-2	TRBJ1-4	TGTGCCAGCAGCTTAGTGACAGCAAATGAAAAACTGTTTTTT	CASSLVTANEKLFF
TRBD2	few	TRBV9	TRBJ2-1	TGTGCCAGCAGCGTAGGTCCAGCGGGGGGCGGGAATGAGCAGTTCTTC	CASSVGPAGGGNEQFF
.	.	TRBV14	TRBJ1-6	TGTGCCAGCAGCCAGCGGGGCGAGGGCGCACCCCTCCACTTT	CASSQRGEGAPLHF